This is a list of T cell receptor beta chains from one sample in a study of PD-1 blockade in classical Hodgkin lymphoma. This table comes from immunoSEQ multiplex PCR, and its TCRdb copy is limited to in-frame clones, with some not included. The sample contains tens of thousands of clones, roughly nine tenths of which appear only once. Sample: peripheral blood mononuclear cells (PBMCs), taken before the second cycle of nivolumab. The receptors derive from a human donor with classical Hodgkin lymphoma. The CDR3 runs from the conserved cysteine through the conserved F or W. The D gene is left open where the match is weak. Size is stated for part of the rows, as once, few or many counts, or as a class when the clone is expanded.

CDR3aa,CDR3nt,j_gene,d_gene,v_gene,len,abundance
CATLDEGRGYTF,TGTGCCACCCTAGACGAGGGGCGAGGCTACACCTTC,TRBJ1-2,.,TRBV28,12,few
CASRNPGGAKNIQYF,TGTGCCAGTAGGAACCCAGGGGGGGCTAAAAACATTCAGTACTTC,TRBJ2-4,.,TRBV19,15,.
CSVSGTSGREGTETQYF,TGCAGCGTGAGCGGGACTAGCGGGAGGGAGGGCACAGAGACCCAGTACTTC,TRBJ2-5,TRBD2,TRBV29-1,17,.
CASGRERWQETQYF,TGTGCCAGTGGGCGGGAGAGGTGGCAAGAGACCCAGTACTTC,TRBJ2-5,TRBD2,TRBV6-1,14,.
CASSIDTGFTEAFF,TGTGCCAGTAGTATAGATACAGGGTTTACTGAAGCTTTCTTT,TRBJ1-1,.,TRBV19,14,.
CASSLAVAGWRTDTQYF,TGCGCCAGCAGCTTGGCCGTAGCGGGGTGGCGCACAGATACGCAGTATTTT,TRBJ2-3,TRBD2,TRBV5-1,17,.
CARSHRVPFDEQYF,TGTGCCAGAAGCCACCGCGTCCCTTTTGACGAGCAGTACTTC,TRBJ2-7,.,TRBV5-3,14,few
CASSLTGPDTQYF,TGTGCCAGCAGCTTGACAGGCCCAGATACGCAGTATTTT,TRBJ2-3,.,TRBV7-3,13,.
CASGEFRDRGDQPQHF,TGTGCCAGTGGGGAGTTCCGGGACAGGGGGGATCAGCCCCAGCATTTT,TRBJ1-5,TRBD1,TRBV19,16,.
CASSFRGSGNTIYF,TGTGCCAGCAGTTTTAGGGGCTCTGGAAACACCATATATTTT,TRBJ1-3,.,TRBV28,14,.
CASSLLGGKGTDTQYF,TGTGCCAGCAGTCTTTTGGGGGGAAAAGGCACAGATACGCAGTATTTT,TRBJ2-3,.,TRBV6-6,16,.
CASSLSMSGNTIYF,TGTGCCAGCAGCTTAAGTATGAGTGGAAACACCATATATTTT,TRBJ1-3,.,TRBV5-6,14,.
CASSLLGVRLDGYTF,TGTGCCAGCAGTTTATTGGGGGTAAGGCTCGATGGCTACACCTTC,TRBJ1-2,.,TRBV27,15,.
CASNQGLGPNNEQFF,TGTGCCAGCAACCAGGGACTAGGGCCAAACAATGAGCAGTTCTTC,TRBJ2-1,TRBD2,TRBV5-5,15,.
CASSFSETQYF,TGTGCCAGCAGCTTCTCCGAGACCCAGTACTTC,TRBJ2-5,.,TRBV7-2,11,few
CASSLGHQGRGYTF,TGTGCCAGCAGCTTAGGCCACCAGGGCCGTGGCTACACCTTC,TRBJ1-2,.,TRBV13,14,.
CASSRLAGGTGELFF,TGCGCCAGCAGCCGACTAGCGGGGGGTACCGGGGAGCTGTTTTTT,TRBJ2-2,TRBD2,TRBV4-1,15,.
CASSASGRAEAGELFF,TGTGCCAGCAGCGCCAGCGGGAGGGCCGAGGCCGGGGAGCTGTTTTTT,TRBJ2-2,TRBD2,TRBV9,16,.
CASSLGGRGYGYTF,TGTGCCAGCAGCTTAGGAGGGAGGGGCTATGGCTACACCTTC,TRBJ1-2,.,TRBV11-2,14,.
CASSPGLAGPADTQYF,TGTGCCAGCAGTCCCGGACTAGCGGGGCCAGCAGATACGCAGTATTTT,TRBJ2-3,TRBD2,TRBV7-2,16,.
CAISEGRASYNEQFF,TGTGCCATCAGTGAAGGGCGGGCATCCTACAATGAGCAGTTCTTC,TRBJ2-1,.,TRBV10-3,15,.
CASSLRDTSYGYTF,TGTGCCAGCAGCTTGAGGGACACGTCGTATGGCTACACCTTC,TRBJ1-2,.,TRBV5-5,14,.
CSVAAPGHIAGGNIQYF,TGCAGCGTTGCCGCGCCGGGACACATAGCGGGAGGGAACATTCAGTACTTC,TRBJ2-4,TRBD2,TRBV29-1,17,.
CASSVERVDAGELFF,TGTGCCAGCAGCGTGGAAAGGGTTGACGCCGGGGAGCTGTTTTTT,TRBJ2-2,.,TRBV2,15,once
CASKTGVQPQHF,TGTGCCAGCAAGACAGGGGTTCAGCCCCAGCATTTT,TRBJ1-5,TRBD1,TRBV6-1,12,.
CASSQAFRSDDEKLFF,TGTGCCAGCAGCCAAGCCTTCAGGTCCGACGATGAAAAACTGTTTTTT,TRBJ1-4,.,TRBV4-2,16,.
CAISGEAGGGRLFF,TGTGCCATCTCAGGAGAAGCGGGGGGAGGGCGTTTGTTCTTC,TRBJ2-1,TRBD2,TRBV7-9,14,.
CASATGLGQPQHF,TGTGCCAGCGCCACAGGGTTGGGCCAGCCCCAGCATTTT,TRBJ1-5,.,TRBV28,13,.
CAVAGGLADTQYF,TGTGCCGTAGCGGGGGGTCTGGCAGATACGCAGTATTTT,TRBJ2-3,TRBD2,TRBV5-4,13,.
CASSRGQLNTEAFF,TGTGCCAGCAGCCGGGGACAGTTAAACACTGAAGCTTTCTTT,TRBJ1-1,TRBD1,TRBV13,14,.
CASSQQGALDIQYF,TGTGCCAGCTCACAACAGGGGGCTTTAGACATTCAGTACTTC,TRBJ2-4,TRBD1,TRBV18,14,few
CASSQERRLATTDTQYF,TGTGCCAGCAGCCAAGAAAGAAGACTAGCGACCACAGATACGCAGTATTTT,TRBJ2-3,TRBD2,TRBV14,17,few
CASSLVFRPSSYEQYF,TGTGCCAGCAGTTTAGTCTTTAGGCCCAGCTCCTACGAGCAGTACTTC,TRBJ2-7,.,TRBV27,16,few
CASSGTANQPQHF,TGTGCCAGCAGCGGGACAGCAAATCAGCCCCAGCATTTT,TRBJ1-5,TRBD1,TRBV7-9,13,.
CASSEYSLTGWGNTEAFF,TGTGCCAGCAGTGAATATTCCCTGACAGGTTGGGGGAACACTGAAGCTTTCTTT,TRBJ1-1,.,TRBV25-1,18,.
CASSDSTGAGNTIYF,TGTGCCAGCAGTGACTCGACAGGGGCTGGAAACACCATATATTTT,TRBJ1-3,TRBD1,TRBV6-4,15,once
CASSSGQDQPQHF,TGTGCCAGCAGCTCTGGACAGGATCAGCCCCAGCATTTT,TRBJ1-5,TRBD1,TRBV13,13,.
CASSQAFNSYEQYF,TGCGCCAGCAGCCAAGCGTTTAACAGCTACGAGCAGTACTTC,TRBJ2-7,.,TRBV4-1,14,.
CASSPSGSSSYEQYF,TGTGCCAGCAGTCCTAGCGGGAGCAGCTCCTACGAGCAGTACTTC,TRBJ2-7,TRBD2,TRBV6-6,15,.
CSVEGQTGELFF,TGCAGCGTTGAAGGGCAGACCGGGGAGCTGTTTTTT,TRBJ2-2,.,TRBV29-1,12,.
CASSQQDRADLEQYF,TGCGCCAGCAGCCAACAGGACAGGGCCGACTTGGAGCAGTACTTC,TRBJ2-7,TRBD1,TRBV4-1,15,.
CASGRMNTEAFF,TGTGCCAGCGGGCGGATGAACACTGAAGCTTTCTTT,TRBJ1-1,.,TRBV2,12,.
CASSRSTANTGELFF,TGCGCCAGCAGCCGATCGACAGCGAACACCGGGGAGCTGTTTTTT,TRBJ2-2,.,TRBV5-1,15,.
CASSHTPQEDEQYF,TGTGCCAGCAGTCATACCCCGCAAGAAGACGAGCAGTACTTC,TRBJ2-7,.,TRBV9,14,.
CASSLRMLKGDEQFF,TGTGCCAGCAGTTTACGTATGTTAAAGGGCGATGAGCAGTTCTTC,TRBJ2-1,.,TRBV28,15,.
CASSPGGGLAGTYEQYF,TGTGCCAGCAGCCCAGGGGGCGGACTAGCGGGAACCTACGAGCAGTACTTC,TRBJ2-7,TRBD2,TRBV7-2,17,.
CSVVGIAYSVNEQFF,TGCAGCGTTGTGGGGATAGCGTATTCCGTCAATGAGCAGTTCTTC,TRBJ2-1,.,TRBV29-1,15,.
CASSLASGRETQYF,TGTGCCAGCAGCTTAGCTAGCGGGCGAGAGACCCAGTACTTC,TRBJ2-5,TRBD2,TRBV7-9,14,.
CATSSDRYGGYTF,TGTGCCACCAGCAGTGACAGGTACGGAGGCTACACCTTC,TRBJ1-2,.,TRBV15,13,.
CASSLANSGGGYTF,TGTGCCAGCAGCTTAGCGAACAGTGGGGGTGGCTACACCTTC,TRBJ1-2,.,TRBV7-9,14,.
CASSTTGGTVDGYTF,TGTGCCAGTAGTACGACAGGGGGCACGGTCGATGGCTACACCTTC,TRBJ1-2,TRBD1,TRBV19,15,.
CASSIEVLSYEQYF,TGTGCCAGTAGTATTGAGGTGCTCTCCTACGAGCAGTACTTC,TRBJ2-7,.,TRBV19,14,.
CASSLLAGLSNQPQHF,TGTGCCAGCAGTTTATTAGCAGGCCTTAGCAATCAGCCCCAGCATTTT,TRBJ1-5,.,TRBV27,16,.
CASSSQETQYF,TGTGCCAGCAGCTCCCAAGAGACCCAGTACTTC,TRBJ2-5,.,TRBV7-9,11,.
CASSLDFRTGSDEKLFF,TGTGCCAGCAGCTTAGACTTCAGGACAGGTTCTGATGAAAAACTGTTTTTT,TRBJ1-4,TRBD1,TRBV11-2,17,.
CASSLVPETEQFF,TGCGCCAGCAGCTTGGTTCCAGAGACCGAGCAGTTCTTC,TRBJ2-1,.,TRBV5-1,13,.
CATNIGGVDTQYF,TGTGCCACCAATATCGGTGGGGTAGATACGCAGTATTTT,TRBJ2-3,.,TRBV2,13,.
CSGGRLAGDGDTQYF,TGCAGCGGCGGCAGACTAGCGGGAGATGGGGATACGCAGTATTTT,TRBJ2-3,TRBD2,TRBV29-1,15,.
CASSTRGKDYGYTF,TGTGCCAGCAGCACAAGGGGGAAGGACTATGGCTACACCTTC,TRBJ1-2,.,TRBV7-2,14,.
CASSFTHPKYSYEQYF,TGTGCCAGCAGTTTTACCCATCCCAAATACTCCTACGAGCAGTACTTC,TRBJ2-7,.,TRBV27,16,.